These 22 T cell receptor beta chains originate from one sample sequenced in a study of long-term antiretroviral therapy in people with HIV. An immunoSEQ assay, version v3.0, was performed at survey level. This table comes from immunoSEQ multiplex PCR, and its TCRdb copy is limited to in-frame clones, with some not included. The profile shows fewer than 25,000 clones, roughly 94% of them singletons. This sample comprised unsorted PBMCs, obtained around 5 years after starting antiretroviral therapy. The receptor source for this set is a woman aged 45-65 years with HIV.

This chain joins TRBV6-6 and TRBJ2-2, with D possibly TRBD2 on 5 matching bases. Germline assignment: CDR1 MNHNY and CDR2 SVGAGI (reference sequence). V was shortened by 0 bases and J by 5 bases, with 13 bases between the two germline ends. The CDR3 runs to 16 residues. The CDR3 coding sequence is TGTGCCAGCAGTTACTCGTCACGGGATGGGACCGGGGAGCTGTTTTTT. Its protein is CASSYSSRDGTGELFF.

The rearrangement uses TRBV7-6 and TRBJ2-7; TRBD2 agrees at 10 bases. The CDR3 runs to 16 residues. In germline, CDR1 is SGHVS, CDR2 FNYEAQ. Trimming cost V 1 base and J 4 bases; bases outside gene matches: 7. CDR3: CASSLEVAGGLYEQYF. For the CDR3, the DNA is TGTGCCAGCAGCTTAGAGGTAGCGGGAGGTTTATACGAGCAGTACTTC.

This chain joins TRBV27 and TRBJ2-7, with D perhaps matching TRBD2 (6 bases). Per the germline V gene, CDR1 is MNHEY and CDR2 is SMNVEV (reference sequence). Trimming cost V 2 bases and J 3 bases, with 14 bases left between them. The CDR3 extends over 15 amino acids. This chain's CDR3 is CASSLTGTGFYEQYF. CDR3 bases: TGTGCCAGCAGTTTAACCGGGACTGGATTCTACGAGCAGTACTTC.

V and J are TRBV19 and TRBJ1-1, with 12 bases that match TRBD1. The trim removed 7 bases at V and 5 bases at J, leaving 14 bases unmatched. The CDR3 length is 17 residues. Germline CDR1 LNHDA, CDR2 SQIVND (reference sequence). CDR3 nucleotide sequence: TGTGCCAGTAAGGTGAAAGGGACAGGGGGCTTCGGGACTGAAGCTTTCTTT. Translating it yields CASKVKGTGGFGTEAFF.

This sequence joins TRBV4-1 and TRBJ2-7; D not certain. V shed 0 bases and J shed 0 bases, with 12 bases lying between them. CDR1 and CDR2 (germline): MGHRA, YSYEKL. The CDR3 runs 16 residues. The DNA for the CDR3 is TGCGCCAGCAGCCAAGAGTCCAGGACGGACTCCTACGAGCAGTACTTC. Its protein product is CASSQESRTDSYEQYF.

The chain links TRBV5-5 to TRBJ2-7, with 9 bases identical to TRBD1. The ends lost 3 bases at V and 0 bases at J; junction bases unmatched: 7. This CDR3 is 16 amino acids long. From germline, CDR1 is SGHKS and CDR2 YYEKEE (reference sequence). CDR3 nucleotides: TGTGCCAGCAGCTGGTACCGGGACAGGGCCTCCTACGAGCAGTACTTC. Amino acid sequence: CASSWYRDRASYEQYF.

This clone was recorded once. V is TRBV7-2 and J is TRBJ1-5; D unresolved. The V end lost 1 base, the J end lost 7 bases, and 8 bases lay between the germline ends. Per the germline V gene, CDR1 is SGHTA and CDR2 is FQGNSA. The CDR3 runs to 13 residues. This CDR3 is CASSLDTAQPQHF. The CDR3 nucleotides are TGTGCCAGCAGCTTAGATACGGCCCAGCCCCAGCATTTT.

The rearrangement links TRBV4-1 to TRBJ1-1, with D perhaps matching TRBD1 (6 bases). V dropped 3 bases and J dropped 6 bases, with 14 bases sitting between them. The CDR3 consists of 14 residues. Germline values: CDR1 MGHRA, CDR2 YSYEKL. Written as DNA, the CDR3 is TGCGCCAGCAGCCACTCGGGACAATCTGCTGAAGCTTTCTTT. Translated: CASSHSGQSAEAFF.

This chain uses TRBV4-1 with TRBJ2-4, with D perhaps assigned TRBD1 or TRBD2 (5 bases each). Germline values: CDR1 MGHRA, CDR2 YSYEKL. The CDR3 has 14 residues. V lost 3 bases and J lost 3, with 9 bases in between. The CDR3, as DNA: TGCGCCAGCAGCCAGGGGGACGGCAAAAACATTCAGTACTTC. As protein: CASSQGDGKNIQYF.

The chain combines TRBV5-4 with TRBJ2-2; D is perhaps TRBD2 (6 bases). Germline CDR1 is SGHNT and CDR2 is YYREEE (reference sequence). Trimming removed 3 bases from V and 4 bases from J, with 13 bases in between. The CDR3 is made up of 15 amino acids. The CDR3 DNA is TGTGCCAGCAGCTCGGAGCTCGGGGGCACCGGGGAGCTGTTTTTT. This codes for CASSSELGGTGELFF.

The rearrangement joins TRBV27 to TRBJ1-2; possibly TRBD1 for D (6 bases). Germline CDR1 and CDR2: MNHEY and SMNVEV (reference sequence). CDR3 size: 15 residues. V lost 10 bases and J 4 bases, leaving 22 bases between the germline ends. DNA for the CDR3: TGTGCCACACAGAACGTGGGGGGCGCATTCTATGGCTACACCTTC. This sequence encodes CATQNVGGAFYGYTF.

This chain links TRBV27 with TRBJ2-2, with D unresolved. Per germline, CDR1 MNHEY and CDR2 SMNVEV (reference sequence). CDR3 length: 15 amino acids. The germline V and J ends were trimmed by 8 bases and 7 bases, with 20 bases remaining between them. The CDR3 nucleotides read TGTGCCAGCTCACCTTTAAGAGTTTGGGGCGGGGAGCTGTTTTTT. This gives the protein CASSPLRVWGGELFF.

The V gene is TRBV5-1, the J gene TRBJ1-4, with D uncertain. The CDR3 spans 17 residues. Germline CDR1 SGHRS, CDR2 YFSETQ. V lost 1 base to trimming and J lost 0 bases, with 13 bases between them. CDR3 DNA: TGCGCCAGCAGCTTGCAGCCCTACAGTACAACTAATGAAAAACTGTTTTTT. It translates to CASSLQPYSTTNEKLFF.

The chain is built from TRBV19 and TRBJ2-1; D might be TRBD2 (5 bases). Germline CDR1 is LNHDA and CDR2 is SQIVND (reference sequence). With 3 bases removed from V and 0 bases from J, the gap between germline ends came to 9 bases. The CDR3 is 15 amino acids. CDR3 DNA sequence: TGTGCCAGTAGTATCCAAGGGAGCTCCTACAATGAGCAGTTCTTC. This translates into CASSIQGSSYNEQFF.

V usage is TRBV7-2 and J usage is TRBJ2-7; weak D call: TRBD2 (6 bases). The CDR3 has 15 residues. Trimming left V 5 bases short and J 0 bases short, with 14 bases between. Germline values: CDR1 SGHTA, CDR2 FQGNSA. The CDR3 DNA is TGTGCCAGCAGCGCCGCCTGGCGGGACTCCTACGAGCAGTACTTC. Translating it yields CASSAAWRDSYEQYF.

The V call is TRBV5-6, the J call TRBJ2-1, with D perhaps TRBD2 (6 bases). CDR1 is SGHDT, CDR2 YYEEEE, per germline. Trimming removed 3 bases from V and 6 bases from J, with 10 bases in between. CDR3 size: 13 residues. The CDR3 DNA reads TGTGCCAGCAGCTCTGGACTACCCAATGAGCAGTTCTTC. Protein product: CASSSGLPNEQFF.

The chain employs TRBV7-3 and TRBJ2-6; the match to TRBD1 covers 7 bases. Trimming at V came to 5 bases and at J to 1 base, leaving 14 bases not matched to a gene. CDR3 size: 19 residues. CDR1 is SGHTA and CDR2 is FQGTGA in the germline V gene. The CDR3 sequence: CASSQLPSYRGSGANVLTF. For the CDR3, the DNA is TGTGCCAGCAGCCAGTTGCCCTCTTACAGGGGATCTGGGGCCAACGTCCTGACTTTC.

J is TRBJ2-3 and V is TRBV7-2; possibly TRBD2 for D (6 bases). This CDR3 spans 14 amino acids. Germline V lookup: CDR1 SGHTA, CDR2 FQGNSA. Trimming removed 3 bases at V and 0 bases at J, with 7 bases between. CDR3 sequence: CASSFTSSTDTQYF. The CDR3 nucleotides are TGTGCCAGCAGCTTCACTAGCAGCACAGATACGCAGTATTTT.

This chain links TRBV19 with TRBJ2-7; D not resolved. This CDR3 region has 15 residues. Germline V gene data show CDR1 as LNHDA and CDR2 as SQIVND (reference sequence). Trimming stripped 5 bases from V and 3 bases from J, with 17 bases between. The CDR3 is CASSVQPSRDYEQYF. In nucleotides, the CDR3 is TGTGCCAGTAGTGTCCAGCCTAGTAGAGACTACGAGCAGTACTTC.

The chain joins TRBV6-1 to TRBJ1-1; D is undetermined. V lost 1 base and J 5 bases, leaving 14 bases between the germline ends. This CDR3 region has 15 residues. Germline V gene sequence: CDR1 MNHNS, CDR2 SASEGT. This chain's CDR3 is CASSEGQWAPTEAFF. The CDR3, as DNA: TGTGCCAGCAGTGAAGGCCAGTGGGCCCCTACTGAAGCTTTCTTT.

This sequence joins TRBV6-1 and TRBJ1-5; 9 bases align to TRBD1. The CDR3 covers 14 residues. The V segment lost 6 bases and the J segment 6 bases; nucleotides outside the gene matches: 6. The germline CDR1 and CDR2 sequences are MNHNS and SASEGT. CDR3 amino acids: CASRIQGAGQPQHF. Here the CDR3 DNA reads TGTGCCAGCAGAATACAGGGGGCCGGTCAGCCCCAGCATTTT.

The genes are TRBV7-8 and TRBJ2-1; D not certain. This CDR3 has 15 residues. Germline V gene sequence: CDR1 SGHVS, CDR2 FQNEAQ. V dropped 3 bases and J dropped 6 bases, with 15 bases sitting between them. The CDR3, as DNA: TGTGCCAGCAGCTTTCACCCGCGCAGCAGCAATGAGCAGTTCTTC. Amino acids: CASSFHPRSSNEQFF. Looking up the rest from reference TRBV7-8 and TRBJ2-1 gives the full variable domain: GAGVSQSPRYKVAKRGQDVALRCDPISGHVSLFWYQQALGQGPEFLTYFQNEAQLDKSGLPSDRFFAERPEGSVSTLKIQRTQQEDSAVYLCASSFHPRSSNEQFFGPGTRLTVL.